The present T cell receptor beta chain was sequenced within a study of T cell clones after liver transplantation (dated by TCRdb to the late 2010s). Describing the broader study: Samples were obtained from ITN030ST, a randomized trial in which withdrawal of immunosuppression was attempted within 2 years of liver transplantation. A cohort of 8 liver transplant recipients was studied, of whom 3 were classified as tolerant and 5 as non-tolerant. Donor-reactive T cell clones were identified by TCRbeta sequencing after a pre-transplant mixed lymphocyte reaction and then tracked in post-transplant blood. Tolerance was defined as complete immunosuppression withdrawal for at least one year with no rise in liver enzymes beyond twice the upper limit of normal. Blood samples were taken pre-transplant, pre-randomization before withdrawal, and post-randomization after full withdrawal or failed withdrawal. Until randomization at 12-24 months post-transplant, subjects were given standard immunosuppression, with no induction therapy. Third party-reactive TCRbeta sequences from pre-transplant MLRs were also identified as an antigen-independent comparator for donor-reactive sequences. Of the eight recipients, a few were HCV-positive, while the remaining recipients had been transplanted for non-autoimmune, non-viral indications.

High-throughput TCRbeta CDR3 sequencing of frozen genomic DNA was performed by immunoSEQ, including PCR amplification, mapping, bias correction and internal controls. The original methods were these. Only productive rearrangements were retained, with each unique TCRbeta sequence defined by its CDR3 nucleotide sequence together with its V and J gene. A sequence counted as donor-reactive only if the sequence showed at least 5-fold expansion in CFSE-low cells compared with unstimulated pre-transplant cells and had a frequency of at least 0.01%. Minimum frequency thresholds were set for each subject on the basis of the unstimulated sample with the lowest template count, so that a detection power of at least 90% was ensured. Jensen-Shannon divergence between the top 1000 TCRbeta sequences after and before transplant was used to measure repertoire turnover. Two-sided Fisher's exact tests were used to test for changes in the detection of donor-reactive sequences. Drawn from immuneACCESS, this table holds only the in-frame rearrangements with V and J called that TCRdb kept. Clones are partly lost; checked studies trace under half to an unresolved V gene and leave the rest unexplained. V, J and clone size reflect that table, while D and trimming were determined from the DNA. This sample has about 45,000 clones in its table, and roughly 84% of those were observed once. The ten largest clones capture roughly 2.7% of the sample.

This clone was counted a few times. This clone's antigen is unknown. Base-call qualities are not available, and no considerably larger clone is one nucleotide away. Unstimulated PBMCs, after thawing, were stained for CD3, CD4 and CD8 and then FACS-sorted into CD3+CD4+ and CD3+CD8+ populations. All 8 studied subjects were randomized to withdrawal of immunosuppression. The Qiagen DNeasy Blood and Tissue Kit was used for isolation of genomic DNA. What the study reported, not specific to this receptor: A significant post-transplant decrease in circulating donor-reactive CD4 TCRbeta sequences was observed in most of the 8 subjects, irrespective of tolerance or HCV status. Because no allograft tissue specimens were available, donor-reactive T cells may have migrated into the graft instead of being deleted. In a couple of subjects, low numbers of available donor cells limited the measurable donor-reactive repertoire. A greater decline was seen for donor-reactive sequences than for third party-reactive sequences, suggesting partial antigen-specific deletion unrelated to withdrawal success. The conclusions were considered preliminary, being limited by small, heterogeneous patient numbers and non-standardized post-transplant time points. After accounting for repertoire turnover, donor-reactive detection was significantly reduced in 7 of 8 subjects for CD4 and 8 of 8 for CD8.

The receptor comes from a human patient who received a liver transplant. Following transplantation, T cells from the graft donor may be among those present. The source material was CD4+ T cells from blood, sampled 24 months after liver transplant.

The CDR3 sequence is CASSLRAGTSNYNSPLHF. In nucleotides, the sequence is TGCGCCAGCAGCTTGAGGGCAGGAACAAGTAACTATAATTCACCCCTCCACTTT. Recombination linked TRBV5-1 to TRBJ1-6; confidence is insufficient to name the D gene. Including cysteine and phenylalanine, the CDR3 has 18 amino acids. Just the 54-base CDR3 DNA is kept, in frame starting at base 1. V is shortened by 1 base, J by 3 bases, and the region joining them spans 17 bases. The germline V gene provides CDR1 SGHRS and CDR2 YFSETQ. With the portions outside the CDR3 filled from the reference TRBV5-1 and TRBJ1-6 genes, the complete variable region becomes KAGVTQTPRYLIKTRGQQVTLSCSPISGHRSVSWYQQTPGQGLQFLFEYFSETQRNKGNFPGRFSGRQFSNSRSEMNVSTLELGDSALYLCASSLRAGTSNYNSPLHFGNGTRLTVT.